Presented here are 12 T cell receptor beta chains from one specimen sequenced in a study of shared clonotypes between healthy human individuals. Sequencing used immunoSEQ multiplex PCR; TCRdb keeps in-frame clones, though not all of them. Among some 1,400,000 clones listed, 96% were seen once. The sequenced sample consisted of naive CD4+ T cells sorted from blood. Regarding subset: CD45RA+ positively selected. The source is a man younger than 40 in good health.

V usage is TRBV7-2 and J usage is TRBJ1-2, with D possibly TRBD1 on 5 matching bases. Looked up from germline, CDR1 is SGHTA and CDR2 is FQGNSA. The CDR3 spans 14 residues. Trimming removed 3 bases at V and 2 bases at J, with 10 bases between. The CDR3 sequence: CASSFRQQNYGYTF. The CDR3 region has the DNA TGTGCCAGCAGCTTCAGACAGCAGAACTATGGCTACACCTTC. Supplemented by reference TRBV7-2 and TRBJ1-2, the full variable domain reads GAGVSQSPSNKVTEKGKDVELRCDPISGHTALYWYRQSLGQGLEFLIYFQGNSAPDKSGLPSDRFSAERTGGSVSTLTIQRTQQEDSAVYLCASSFRQQNYGYTFGSGTRLTVV.

V and J are TRBV4-1 and TRBJ2-3; 8 nucleotides agree with TRBD1. Germline V CDR1 and CDR2: MGHRA, YSYEKL. This CDR3 spans 15 amino acids. V lost 4 bases and J lost 3; bases outside the gene matches: 6. CDR3 sequence (DNA): TGCGCCAGCAGCCCTGGACAGGGAGGTACAGATACGCAGTATTTT. This gives the protein CASSPGQGGTDTQYF.

The chain has TRBV28 and TRBJ2-3; 7 positions match TRBD2. This CDR3 has 16 residues. Germline V CDR1 and CDR2: MDHEN, SYDVKM. The ends lost 3 bases at V and 11 bases at J; junction bases unmatched: 17. The CDR3 loop is CASSFKSGATQYQQYF. CDR3 sequence (DNA): TGTGCCAGCAGTTTTAAGAGCGGGGCCACCCAATATCAGCAGTATTTT.

The rearrangement links TRBV6-5 to TRBJ2-5; D not resolved. Germline CDR1 is MNHEY and CDR2 is SVGAGI. Trimming took off 0 bases at V and 7 bases at J, with 12 bases between the two ends. The CDR3 consists of 14 residues. CDR3 DNA: TGTGCCAGCAGTTACTCGAGTCCGGTGGGGACCCAGTACTTC. This gives the protein CASSYSSPVGTQYF.

On this clone itself: The sample contains more than one DNA sequence encoding this CDR3. The chain joins TRBV5-1 to TRBJ2-5, with 9 bases fitting TRBD1. The CDR3 consists of 13 residues. With 4 bases clipped from V and 3 bases from J, the junction kept 1 base outside the gene matches. CDR1 is SGHRS and CDR2 is YFSETQ in the germline V gene. CDR3 protein: CASSRTGEETQYF. CDR3 nucleotide sequence: TGCGCCAGCAGCCGGACAGGGGAAGAGACCCAGTACTTC.

The rearrangement links TRBV2 to TRBJ2-2; D remains unclear. Germline V CDR1 and CDR2: SNHLY, FYNNEI. Deletions cut 6 bases from V and 5 bases from J, with 10 bases between. The CDR3 runs to 13 residues. The CDR3 is CASSLVLTGELFF. In DNA form, the CDR3 reads TGTGCCAGCAGCCTTGTTTTGACCGGGGAGCTGTTTTTT. The full variable domain, completed using reference TRBV2 and TRBJ2-2, is EPEVTQTPSHQVTQMGQEVILRCVPISNHLYFYWYRQILGQKVEFLVSFYNNEISEKSEIFDDQFSVERPDGSNFTLKIRSTKLEDSAMYFCASSLVLTGELFFGEGSRLTVL.

Here the CDR3 DNA reads TGTGCCAGCCTACAGCTCCCCGGGGAGCTGTTTTTT. Protein sequence: CASLQLPGELFF. The V call is TRBV7-8, the J call TRBJ2-2; D not resolved. The V end lost 8 bases, the J end lost 6 bases, and 10 bases lay between the germline ends. The CDR3 totals 12 residues. The germline CDR1 and CDR2 sequences are SGHVS and FQNEAQ. Supplemented by reference TRBV7-8 and TRBJ2-2, the full variable domain reads GAGVSQSPRYKVAKRGQDVALRCDPISGHVSLFWYQQALGQGPEFLTYFQNEAQLDKSGLPSDRFFAERPEGSVSTLKIQRTQQEDSAVYLCASLQLPGELFFGEGSRLTVL.

The V call is TRBV7-9, the J call TRBJ2-5; no clear D gene. The CDR3 has 12 amino acids. Germline loops: CDR1 SEHNR, CDR2 FQNEAQ (reference sequence). The V end was cut by 1 base, the J end by 4 bases, with 4 bases between. The CDR3: CASSLVLETQYF. The DNA of the CDR3 is TGTGCCAGCAGCTTAGTGTTAGAGACCCAGTACTTC.

This chain uses TRBV28 with TRBJ1-2, with D perhaps matching TRBD1 (5 bases). Germline values: CDR1 MDHEN, CDR2 SYDVKM. V was clipped by 0 bases and J by 6 bases, with 11 bases between them. The CDR3 is made up of 14 amino acids. Here the CDR3 DNA reads TGTGCCAGCAGTTTATGGATTGGGGGGAATGGCTACACCTTC. This gives the protein CASSLWIGGNGYTF.

CDR3 sequence (DNA): TGTGCCAGCAGTTACGCCACGGGACTACAAGAGACCCAGTACTTC. Protein product: CASSYATGLQETQYF. The chain employs TRBV6-6 and TRBJ2-5; 7 positions match TRBD2. The germline V gene has CDR1 MNHNY and CDR2 SVGAGI (reference sequence). Germline trimming cut 2 bases from V and 2 bases from J; bases unmatched to any gene: 5. The CDR3 has 15 amino acids.

This chain uses TRBV18 with TRBJ2-1; 11 bases are shared with TRBD2. This CDR3 is built from 17 residues. Germline CDR1 reads KGHSH; CDR2 reads LQKENI. J lost 10 bases, V lost 5 bases, and 16 bases had no gene match. The CDR3, as DNA: TGTGCCAGCTCAACCTCAACAGGGGCGCTAGCGGGAGGCGAGCAGTTCTTC. It codes for CASSTSTGALAGGEQFF.

The chain carries TRBV5-1 and TRBJ2-1; TRBD2 aligns across 8 bases. This CDR3 contains 18 residues. The J segment lost 1 base and the V segment lost 4 bases, leaving 13 bases of the junction unmatched. CDR1 is SGHRS, CDR2 YFSETQ, per germline. CDR3 coding DNA: TGCGCCAGCAGCCTACGGACTAGCAGTTATAGTTCCTACAATGAGCAGTTCTTC. Amino acids: CASSLRTSSYSSYNEQFF.